The source of this T cell receptor (beta chain) is a study of blood T cell repertoires in COVID-19. Overall study: The study drew acute and convalescent COVID-19 samples from the United States, Italy and Spain. PBMCs, B-cell-depleted T cells, or T cells were the source of the cDNA or gDNA that made up the material.

How the authors handled the data: Reference gene primer amplification yielded estimated nucleated cell counts. TCRdb keeps only in-frame clones here, not all; method: immunoSEQ multiplex PCR. Clone size and V and J calls were adopted from that table, with D and trimming inferred from the DNA. The sample holds roughly 72,000 clones, about four fifths seen once. This CDR3 comprises 19 residues. Germline V gene sequence: CDR1 LGHNA, CDR2 YSLEER. V was pared by 0 bases and J by 1 base, with 16 bases between. V usage is TRBV4-3 and J usage is TRBJ2-6; possibly TRBD1 for D (6 bases). Sequenced: peripheral blood. The sequence was collected from a woman of 80 years or more with active or convalescent COVID-19. The CDR3: CASSQEGQGWVSGANVLTF. The DNA of the CDR3 is TGCGCCAGCAGCCAAGAGGGACAAGGTTGGGTATCTGGGGCCAACGTCCTGACTTTC.